This T cell receptor (beta chain) was sequenced during a study of T cells in women clearing cervical HPV infection. On the study more broadly: HLA type stays a possible confounder, typing being limited. Study results and limitations: CIN3+ cases had significantly higher TCR repertoire richness than controls, but evenness did not differ.

Cervical HPV DNA detected by MY09/MY11 PCR, typed by dot-blot. Sequenced by immunoSEQ multiplex PCR; TCRdb stores in-frame clones only, minus some. The listing records 40,000 or so clones. The V end was cut by 2 bases, the J end by 1 base, with 9 bases between. The CDR3 has 14 residues. Germline V CDR1 and CDR2: SGHAT, FQNNGV. Turning to this clone: Its antigen is undetermined. The missing CDR3 end, 3 residues past where the read stops, is filled in from the germline J gene.

Specimen: blood buffy coat. This chain connects TRBV11-2 to TRBJ2-7; D may be TRBD2 (5 bases). This clonotype was sampled from a woman between 18 and 70 years old with a cervical HPV16 infection that either progressed to CIN3+ or cleared (not recorded which). The CDR3 reads CASSLLRGSYEQYF. The part of the CDR3 DNA that was read is TGTGCCAGCAGCTTATTACGGGGTTCCTACGAG.